The 30 T cell receptor beta chains presented below share a single source sample, sequenced in a study of T cells in localized non-small cell lung cancer. Sequenced by immunoSEQ multiplex PCR; TCRdb stores in-frame clones only, minus some. The sample holds more than 2,500 clones, 25% to 35% seen once. This specimen was lung tumor tissue, taken before any cancer treatment. The receptors stem from a woman aged 35-70 years with stage III lung adenocarcinoma.

V gene TRBV29-1 combines with J gene TRBJ1-1, with D unclear. This CDR3 region has 14 residues. V was trimmed by 6 bases and J by 3 bases, leaving 17 bases between them. Germline V CDR1 and CDR2: SQVTM, ANQGSEA. CDR3 nucleotide sequence: TGCAGCGTGTTGCTGGACCCTGGGTACACTGAAGCTTTCTTT. Its protein is CSVLLDPGYTEAFF.

Only a few counts were recorded for this clone. V usage is TRBV1 and J usage is TRBJ2-3. TRBV1 is a listed pseudogene. This CDR3 region has 13 residues. CDR3 region: CASSQGTTDTQYF. The DNA for the CDR3 is TGCGCCAGCAGCCAAGGGACCACAGATACGCAGTATTTT.

This clone was counted a few times. This chain connects TRBV11-3 to TRBJ2-3, with D perhaps matching TRBD1 or TRBD2 (5 bases each). The CDR3 contains 14 residues. V was trimmed by 5 bases and J by 6 bases, leaving 15 bases between them. Germline CDR1 is SGHNT and CDR2 is YENEEA. CDR3 loop: CASSRGGRRDTQYF. The CDR3 nucleotides are TGTGCCAGCAGCCGGGGCGGCAGGCGTGATACGCAGTATTTT.

V and J are TRBV18 and TRBJ2-5; 9 bases align to TRBD2. The J segment lost 5 bases and the V segment lost 3 bases, leaving 4 bases of the junction unmatched. The CDR3 sequence is 14 residues long. From germline, CDR1 is KGHSH and CDR2 LQKENI. CDR3 loop: CASSPPGLAETQYF. CDR3 coding DNA: TGTGCCAGCTCACCCCCGGGACTAGCTGAGACCCAGTACTTC.

This chain uses TRBV19 with TRBJ2-3, with D uncertain. The CDR3 has 16 amino acids. Germline V lookup: CDR1 LNHDA, CDR2 SQIVND (reference sequence). V was pared by 1 base and J by 4 bases, with 15 bases between. The CDR3 protein is CASSIGPTMAADTQYF. The DNA of the CDR3 is TGTGCCAGTAGTATAGGGCCGACAATGGCCGCAGATACGCAGTATTTT.

The chain couples TRBV18 to TRBJ2-2; D uncertain. This CDR3 is 17 amino acids long. Trimming cost V 2 bases and J 5 bases, with 18 bases left between them. CDR1 is KGHSH, CDR2 LQKENI, per germline. The CDR3 DNA reads as TGTGCCAGCTCACCATCAGGCCCGACCCTGGGGACCGGGGAGCTGTTTTTT. Its translation: CASSPSGPTLGTGELFF.

CDR3 coding DNA: TGCAGCGTGGGATCCGGGACCGCCACAGATACGCAGTATTTT. It specifies CSVGSGTATDTQYF. The rearrangement joins TRBV29-1 to TRBJ2-3; D might be TRBD1 or TRBD2, each matching 5 bases. Trimming took off 6 bases at V and 2 bases at J, with 15 bases between the two ends. There are 14 residues in the CDR3. Germline V gene sequence: CDR1 SQVTM, CDR2 ANQGSEA.

This chain uses TRBV6-8 with TRBJ2-1; 11 nucleotides agree with TRBD2. This CDR3 has 15 amino acids. Trimming removed 5 bases from V and 5 bases from J; junction bases left unmatched: 5. Germline assignment: CDR1 MNHGY and CDR2 SAAAGT. CDR3 sequence (DNA): TGTGCCAGCAGTGAGGGGACTAGCGGCAACAATGAGCAGTTCTTC. Protein product: CASSEGTSGNNEQFF.

In its sample, this clone is medium-sized. V usage is TRBV9 and J usage is TRBJ1-3; D gene ambiguous. Trimming cost V 5 bases and J 3 bases, with 9 bases left between them. This CDR3 has 13 amino acids. Germline V gives CDR1 SGDLS, CDR2 YYNGEE. The CDR3 DNA sequence: TGTGCCAGCAGTAGTGGGGATGGAAACACCATATATTTT. This codes for CASSSGDGNTIYF.

V gene TRBV11-3 combines with J gene TRBJ1-2; 10 bases map to TRBD1. The CDR3 is 15 amino acids. The germline gives CDR1 SGHNT, CDR2 YENEEA. Unmatched junction bases numbered 4, after V lost 2 bases and J lost 4 bases. The CDR3 bases are TGTGCCAGCAGCTTACCCGGGACAGGGGTCTATGGCTACACCTTC. Residues: CASSLPGTGVYGYTF.

The V call is TRBV9, the J call TRBJ2-1; 7 nucleotides align to TRBD2. The length of the CDR3 is 16 residues. In germline, CDR1 is SGDLS, CDR2 YYNGEE. The junction had 13 bases not matched to a gene; V was cut back by 0 bases and J by 10 bases. CDR3 sequence: CASSVDSASGMQEQFF. DNA for the CDR3: TGTGCCAGCAGCGTAGATTCGGCTAGCGGTATGCAAGAGCAGTTCTTC.

V usage is TRBV10-2 and J usage is TRBJ1-2; the D is unclear. V lost 7 bases to trimming and J lost 0 bases, with 6 bases between them. The CDR3 runs to 12 residues. Germline V gene lookup returns CDR1 WSHSY and CDR2 SAAADI. Here the CDR3 reads CASIGSNYGYTF. The CDR3 region has the DNA TGCGCCAGCATTGGCTCTAACTATGGCTACACCTTC.

This clone was detected a few times. The chain recombines TRBV18 with TRBJ2-1; TRBD2 matches 9 bases. V lost 2 bases, J lost 10 bases, and 9 bases stayed unmatched. Germline CDR1 KGHSH, CDR2 LQKENI. CDR3 length: 15 residues. The CDR3 protein is CASSPREASGTEQFF. The CDR3 DNA is TGTGCCAGCTCACCAAGAGAGGCTAGCGGGACAGAGCAGTTCTTC. Full variable domain (missing parts from reference TRBV18 and TRBJ2-1): NAGVMQNPRHLVRRRGQEARLRCSPMKGHSHVYWYRQLPEEGLKFMVYLQKENIIDESGMPKERFSAEFPKEGPSILRIQQVVRGDSAAYFCASSPREASGTEQFFGPGTRLTVL.

The chain couples TRBV18 to TRBJ2-7; 11 nucleotides align to TRBD2. The CDR3 totals 16 residues. Germline V gene lookup returns CDR1 KGHSH and CDR2 LQKENI. V lost 3 bases and J lost 1; bases outside the gene matches: 5. The CDR3 DNA reads as TGTGCCAGCTCACCCTGGACTAGCGGGCTGTCCTACGAGCAGTACTTC. Protein product: CASSPWTSGLSYEQYF.

This clone turned up a few times. This chain connects TRBV9 to TRBJ1-1; no clear D gene. The germline V and J ends were trimmed by 5 bases and 6 bases, with 20 bases remaining between them. The CDR3 covers 15 residues. Germline V gene data show CDR1 as SGDLS and CDR2 as YYNGEE. CDR3 amino acids: CASREGGDWSSEAFF. The CDR3, as DNA: TGTGCCAGCAGGGAAGGCGGGGATTGGAGCTCTGAAGCTTTCTTT.

In its sample, this clone ranks as large. The genes are TRBV29-1 and TRBJ2-1; 11 bases align to TRBD2. Germline lookup yields CDR1 SQVTM and CDR2 ANQGSEA. The CDR3 length is 14 residues. Trimming at V came to 8 bases and at J to 2 bases, leaving 5 bases not matched to a gene. CDR3 protein: CSTSGGKTYNEQFF. The CDR3 nucleotides are TGCAGCACTAGCGGGGGTAAGACCTACAATGAGCAGTTCTTC.

The chain is built from TRBV14 and TRBJ1-1; 10 bases line up with TRBD1. Germline V CDR1 and CDR2: SGHDN, FVKESK. The CDR3 covers 15 residues. Trimming took 1 base from V and 5 from J; bases not matched to a gene: 4. CDR3 residues: CASSQGQGAGTEAFF. The CDR3 DNA is TGTGCCAGCAGCCAAGGACAGGGGGCAGGAACTGAAGCTTTCTTT.

Relative to its sample, this clone is large. The J gene is TRBJ1-2, the V gene TRBV19; D unclear. The V gene's germline CDR1 is LNHDA and CDR2 SQIVND (reference sequence). Trimming stripped 6 bases from V and 8 bases from J, with 13 bases between. The length of the CDR3 is 12 residues. The CDR3 loop reads CASSPQREGYTF. CDR3 in DNA: TGTGCCAGTAGCCCTCAGAGGGAAGGCTACACCTTC.

The gene calls are TRBV28 and TRBJ2-7, with 8 nucleotides matching TRBD1. The CDR3 has 15 amino acids. The V gene's germline CDR1 is MDHEN and CDR2 SYDVKM. The V gene end was trimmed by 5 bases and the J gene end by 0 bases; junction bases not matched to a gene: 6. CDR3 sequence: CASSPDRAGSYEQYF. The CDR3 region has the DNA TGTGCCAGCAGTCCGGACAGGGCGGGCTCCTACGAGCAGTACTTC.

This clone was recorded only once. The chain recombines TRBV29-1 with TRBJ1-4; 10 bases are shared with TRBD1. V dropped 7 bases and J dropped 7; count of bases not matched to a gene: 6. CDR1 and CDR2 from the germline V gene are SQVTM and ANQGSEA. This CDR3 contains 13 residues. CDR3: CSALTGGGEKLFF. CDR3 nucleotide sequence: TGCAGCGCCCTGACAGGGGGCGGTGAAAAACTGTTTTTT.

By its share, this clone is large (0.1 to 1%). The chain is built from TRBV5-1 and TRBJ2-1; D call uncertain. Germline CDR1 is SGHRS and CDR2 is YFSETQ. The ends were cut back, 0 bases at V and 3 bases at J, with 10 bases in the middle. CDR3 length: 15 residues. The CDR3 DNA follows: TGCGCCAGCAGCTTGGGAGGATCCAGCTACAATGAGCAGTTCTTC. Protein sequence: CASSLGGSSYNEQFF. The full variable domain, its missing parts supplied by reference TRBV5-1 and TRBJ2-1, is KAGVTQTPRYLIKTRGQQVTLSCSPISGHRSVSWYQQTPGQGLQFLFEYFSETQRNKGNFPGRFSGRQFSNSRSEMNVSTLELGDSALYLCASSLGGSSYNEQFFGPGTRLTVL.

The chain carries TRBV12-5 and TRBJ2-7, with a tentative D call TRBD1 (6 bases). CDR3 length: 11 residues. Germline V gene data show CDR1 as LGHNT and CDR2 as FRNRAP. The CDR3 protein is CASVLGGNQYF. DNA of the CDR3: TGTGCCAGCGTCTTAGGGGGAAACCAGTACTTC.

The V and J genes are TRBV28 and TRBJ2-7; D might be TRBD1 (6 bases). The CDR3 runs to 13 residues. Germline V gene sequence: CDR1 MDHEN, CDR2 SYDVKM. Deletions cut 3 bases from V and 7 bases from J, with 13 bases between. The CDR3 sequence is CASSFRDTEEQYF. The CDR3 DNA reads TGTGCCAGCAGTTTCCGGGACACTGAAGAGCAGTACTTC.

In the case of this clone: A junction end diverges from the germline sequence, so it may reflect a read error. The V call is TRBV6-8, the J call TRBJ1-2, with D possibly being TRBD1 (5 bases). Germline V gene lookup returns CDR1 MNHGY and CDR2 SAAAGT. This CDR3 is 14 amino acids long. CDR3 protein: CASSYLGTELFAIF. The CDR3 DNA sequence: TGTGCCAGCAGTTACCTTGGGACGGAATTATTCGCCATCTTC.

Only a few counts were recorded for this clone. V gene TRBV2 combines with J gene TRBJ1-6; 9 bases are a match to TRBD1. The V segment lost 6 bases and the J segment 9 bases; nucleotides outside the gene matches: 9. CDR3 length: 15 residues. Germline CDR1 SNHLY, CDR2 FYNNEI. The CDR3 reads CASSLTGGGGSPLHF. The CDR3 coding sequence is TGTGCCAGCAGCTTGACAGGGGGAGGGGGTTCACCCCTCCACTTT.

This clone is classed as medium-sized. The rearrangement joins TRBV11-3 to TRBJ1-4, with D possibly matching TRBD1 (6 bases). CDR1 is SGHNT and CDR2 is YENEEA in the germline V gene. The CDR3 has 14 amino acids. Trimming cost V 5 bases and J 4 bases, with 11 bases left between them. CDR3 residues: CASSPGQFNEKLFF. As DNA, the CDR3 is TGTGCCAGCAGCCCTGGACAGTTTAATGAAAAACTGTTTTTT.

CDR3 sequence (DNA): TGTGCCAGCAGCGATGGGACCGCCGGGGATACGCAGTATTTT. Translation: CASSDGTAGDTQYF. V usage is TRBV11-3 and J usage is TRBJ2-3; the D call may be TRBD1 or TRBD2 (5 bases each). CDR1 is SGHNT and CDR2 is YENEEA in the germline V gene. V shed 5 bases and J shed 6 bases, with 15 bases lying between them. The CDR3 runs 14 residues.

This clone was seen a handful of times. The gene calls are TRBV11-3 and TRBJ1-5, with D possibly matching TRBD1 (6 bases). Germline CDR1 SGHNT, CDR2 YENEEA. The V and J ends lost 3 bases and 7 bases respectively, with 13 bases between them. The length of the CDR3 is 14 residues. The CDR3 nucleotides are TGTGCCAGCAGCTTTTTACAGGGTGGACAGCCCCAGCATTTT. This gives the protein CASSFLQGGQPQHF.

The chain links TRBV6-8 to TRBJ1-2; 7 positions agree with TRBD1. This CDR3 contains 13 residues. Germline lookup yields CDR1 MNHGY and CDR2 SAAAGT. J gave up 5 bases and V 4 bases, and 4 bases lay outside the gene matches. For the CDR3, the DNA is TGTGCCAGCAGTTGGGACAGCGGATATGGCTACACCTTC. Translating it yields CASSWDSGYGYTF.

The rearrangement links TRBV11-3 to TRBJ2-7; D is ambiguous. Between the trimmed V and J ends, which lost 0 bases and 2 bases, there was a span of 8 bases. Per germline, CDR1 SGHNT and CDR2 YENEEA. The CDR3 loop spans 14 amino acids. CDR3 in amino acids: CASSLELRTYEQYF. The CDR3 nucleotides are TGTGCCAGCAGCTTAGAATTGCGGACCTACGAGCAGTACTTC.